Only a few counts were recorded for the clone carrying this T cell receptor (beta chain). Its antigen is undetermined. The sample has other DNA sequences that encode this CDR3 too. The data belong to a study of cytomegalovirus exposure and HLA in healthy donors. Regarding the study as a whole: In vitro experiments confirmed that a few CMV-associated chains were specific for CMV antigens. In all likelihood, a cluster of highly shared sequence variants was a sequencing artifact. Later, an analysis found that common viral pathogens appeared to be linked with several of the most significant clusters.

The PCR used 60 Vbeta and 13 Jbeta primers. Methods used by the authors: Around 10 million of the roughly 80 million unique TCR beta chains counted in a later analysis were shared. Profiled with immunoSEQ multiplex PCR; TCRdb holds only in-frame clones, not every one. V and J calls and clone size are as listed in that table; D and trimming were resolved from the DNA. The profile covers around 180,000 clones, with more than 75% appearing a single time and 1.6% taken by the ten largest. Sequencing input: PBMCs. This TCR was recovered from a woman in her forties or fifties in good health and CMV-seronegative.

CDR3: CASSPTGNTEAFF. CDR3 DNA: TGTGCCAGCTCACCTACAGGGAACACTGAAGCTTTCTTT. V gene TRBV18 combines with J gene TRBJ1-1, with D possibly being TRBD1 (5 bases). CDR1 KGHSH and CDR2 LQKENI come from the germline V gene. The CDR3 totals 13 residues. Trimming stripped 3 bases from V and 1 base from J, with 6 bases between.